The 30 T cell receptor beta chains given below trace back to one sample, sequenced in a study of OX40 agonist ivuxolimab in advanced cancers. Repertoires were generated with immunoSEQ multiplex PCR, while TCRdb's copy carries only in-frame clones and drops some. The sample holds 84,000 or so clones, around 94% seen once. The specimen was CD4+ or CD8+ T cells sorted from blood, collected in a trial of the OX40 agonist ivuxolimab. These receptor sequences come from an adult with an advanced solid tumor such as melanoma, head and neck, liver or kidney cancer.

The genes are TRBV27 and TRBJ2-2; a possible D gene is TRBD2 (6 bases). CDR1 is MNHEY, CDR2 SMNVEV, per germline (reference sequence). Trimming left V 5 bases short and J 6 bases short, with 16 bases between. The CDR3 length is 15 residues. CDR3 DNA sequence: TGTGCCAGCAGTATCTCCGGGACTCTGGCCGGGGAGCTGTTTTTT. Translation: CASSISGTLAGELFF.

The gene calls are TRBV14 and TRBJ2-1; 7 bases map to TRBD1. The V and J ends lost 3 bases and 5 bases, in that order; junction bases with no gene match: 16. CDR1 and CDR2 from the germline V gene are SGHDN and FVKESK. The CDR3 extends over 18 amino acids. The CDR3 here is CASSHPPDRDDLDNEQFF. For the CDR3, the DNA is TGTGCCAGCAGCCACCCCCCCGACAGGGATGATCTAGACAATGAGCAGTTCTTC.

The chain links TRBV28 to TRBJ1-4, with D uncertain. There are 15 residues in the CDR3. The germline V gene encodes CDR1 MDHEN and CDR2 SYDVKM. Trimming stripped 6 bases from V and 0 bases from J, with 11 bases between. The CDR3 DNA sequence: TGTGCCAGCAGGGAGGCTATCGCAACTAATGAAAAACTGTTTTTT. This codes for CASREAIATNEKLFF.

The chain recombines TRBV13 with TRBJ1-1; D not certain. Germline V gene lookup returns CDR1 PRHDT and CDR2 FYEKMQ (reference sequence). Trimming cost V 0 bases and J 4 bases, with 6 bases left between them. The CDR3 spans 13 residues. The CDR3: CASSLGGPTEAFF. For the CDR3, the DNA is TGTGCCAGCAGCTTAGGGGGCCCCACTGAAGCTTTCTTT.

The CDR3 DNA is TGTGCCAGCAGCCGAGGACTAGAATCAGGGGAGCAGTACTTC. It is translated as CASSRGLESGEQYF. V is TRBV4-2 and J is TRBJ2-7; 7 bases fit TRBD2. The germline gives CDR1 LGHNA, CDR2 YNFKEQ. Trimming took 4 bases from V and 7 from J; bases not matched to a gene: 10. CDR3 length equals 14 residues.

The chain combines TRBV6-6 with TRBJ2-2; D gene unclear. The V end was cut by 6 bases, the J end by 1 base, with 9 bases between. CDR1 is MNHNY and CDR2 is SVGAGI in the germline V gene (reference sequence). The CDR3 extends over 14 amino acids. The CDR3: CASSPDGNTGELFF. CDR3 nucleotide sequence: TGTGCCAGCAGCCCCGACGGGAACACCGGGGAGCTGTTTTTT.

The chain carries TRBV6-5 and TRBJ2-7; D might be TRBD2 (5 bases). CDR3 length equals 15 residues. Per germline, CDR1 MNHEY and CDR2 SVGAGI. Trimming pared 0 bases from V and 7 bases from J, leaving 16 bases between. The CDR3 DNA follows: TGTGCCAGCAGTTACTCGATGATAGCTGGGAGTGAGCAGTACTTC. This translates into CASSYSMIAGSEQYF.

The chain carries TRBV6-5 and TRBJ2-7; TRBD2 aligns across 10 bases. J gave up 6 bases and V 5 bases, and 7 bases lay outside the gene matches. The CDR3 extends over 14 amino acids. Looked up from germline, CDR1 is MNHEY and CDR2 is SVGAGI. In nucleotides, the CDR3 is TGTGCCAGCAGTCTAGCGGGAGCAGTACCCGAGCAGTACTTC. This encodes CASSLAGAVPEQYF.

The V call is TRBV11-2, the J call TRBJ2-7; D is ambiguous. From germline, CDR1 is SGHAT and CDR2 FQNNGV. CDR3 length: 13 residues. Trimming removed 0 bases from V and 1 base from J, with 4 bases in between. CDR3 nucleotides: TGTGCCAGCAGCTTAGAAGGTTCCTACGAGCAGTACTTC. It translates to CASSLEGSYEQYF.

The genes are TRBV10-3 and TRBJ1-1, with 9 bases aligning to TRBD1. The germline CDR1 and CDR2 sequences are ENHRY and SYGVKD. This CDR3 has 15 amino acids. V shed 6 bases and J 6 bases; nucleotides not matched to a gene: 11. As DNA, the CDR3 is TGTGCCATCAGAGAATCGGACAGGGGATACCCTGAAGCTTTCTTT. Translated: CAIRESDRGYPEAFF.

CDR3 sequence: CASSPVPGGAAVQPQHF. CDR3 nucleotides: TGTGCCAGCAGCCCGGTGCCAGGGGGAGCCGCTGTTCAGCCCCAGCATTTT. The rearrangement joins TRBV5-4 to TRBJ1-5; TRBD1 matches at 7 bases. CDR1 and CDR2 (germline): SGHNT, YYREEE (reference sequence). This CDR3 has 17 residues. V lost 4 bases to trimming and J lost 6 bases; unmatched junction nucleotides: 16.

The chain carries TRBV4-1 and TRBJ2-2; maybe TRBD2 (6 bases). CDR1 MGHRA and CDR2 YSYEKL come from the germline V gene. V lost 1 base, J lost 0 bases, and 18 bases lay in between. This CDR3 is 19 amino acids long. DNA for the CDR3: TGCGCCAGCAGCCAAGTGGGGGTGAGGACTACCTCGAACACCGGGGAGCTGTTTTTT. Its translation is CASSQVGVRTTSNTGELFF.

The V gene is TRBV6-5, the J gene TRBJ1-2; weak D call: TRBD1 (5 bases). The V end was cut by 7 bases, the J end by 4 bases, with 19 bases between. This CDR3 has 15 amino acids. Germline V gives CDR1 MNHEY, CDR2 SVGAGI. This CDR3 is CASTRLFEGPYGYTF. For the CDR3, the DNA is TGTGCCAGCACCCGCCTCTTTGAGGGGCCCTATGGCTACACCTTC.

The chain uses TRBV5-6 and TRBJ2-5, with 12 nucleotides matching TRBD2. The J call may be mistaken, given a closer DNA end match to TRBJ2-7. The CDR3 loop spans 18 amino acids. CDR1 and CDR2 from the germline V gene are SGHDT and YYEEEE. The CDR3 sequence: CASSFSFSSGRGGYEQYF. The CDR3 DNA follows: TGTGCCAGCAGCTTCTCTTTCTCTAGCGGGAGGGGAGGGTACGAGCAGTACTTC.

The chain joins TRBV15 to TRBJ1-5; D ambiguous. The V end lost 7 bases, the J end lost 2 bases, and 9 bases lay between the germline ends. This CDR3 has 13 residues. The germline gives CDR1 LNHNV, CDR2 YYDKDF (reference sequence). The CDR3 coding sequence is TGTGCCACCAACGAGGGTGGCAATCAGCCCCAGCATTTT. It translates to CATNEGGNQPQHF.

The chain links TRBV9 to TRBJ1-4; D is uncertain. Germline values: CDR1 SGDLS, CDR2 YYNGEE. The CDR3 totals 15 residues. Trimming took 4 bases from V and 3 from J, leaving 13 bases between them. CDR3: CASSPGGRSNEKLFF. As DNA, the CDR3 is TGTGCCAGCAGCCCCGGCGGGCGTTCTAATGAAAAACTGTTTTTT.

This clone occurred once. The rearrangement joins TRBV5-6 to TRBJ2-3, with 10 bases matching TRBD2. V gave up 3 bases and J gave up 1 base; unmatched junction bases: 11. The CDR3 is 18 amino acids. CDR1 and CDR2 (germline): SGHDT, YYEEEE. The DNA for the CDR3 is TGTGCCAGCAGCTCGGACCTAGCGGGAGAATCAGGCACAGATACGCAGTATTTT. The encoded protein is CASSSDLAGESGTDTQYF.

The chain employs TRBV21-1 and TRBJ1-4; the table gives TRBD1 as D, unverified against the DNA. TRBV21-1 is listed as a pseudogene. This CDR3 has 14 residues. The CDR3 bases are TGTGCCATCTGGGTAGGGGATCCTAATGAAAAACTGTTTTTT. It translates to CAIWVGDPNEKLFF.

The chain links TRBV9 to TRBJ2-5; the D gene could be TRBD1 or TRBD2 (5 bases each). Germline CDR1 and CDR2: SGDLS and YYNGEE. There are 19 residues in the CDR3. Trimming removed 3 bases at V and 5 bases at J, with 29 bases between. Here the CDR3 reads CASSDKADAAGLLGETQYF. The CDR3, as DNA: TGTGCCAGCAGCGACAAGGCCGACGCGGCAGGGCTACTAGGGGAGACCCAGTACTTC.

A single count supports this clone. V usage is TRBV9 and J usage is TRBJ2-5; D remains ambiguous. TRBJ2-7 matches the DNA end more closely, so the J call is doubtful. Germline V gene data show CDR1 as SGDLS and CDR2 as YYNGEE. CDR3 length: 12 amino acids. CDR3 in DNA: TGTGCCAGCAGCGTAGTGGACTACGAGCAGTACTTC. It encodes CASSVVDYEQYF.

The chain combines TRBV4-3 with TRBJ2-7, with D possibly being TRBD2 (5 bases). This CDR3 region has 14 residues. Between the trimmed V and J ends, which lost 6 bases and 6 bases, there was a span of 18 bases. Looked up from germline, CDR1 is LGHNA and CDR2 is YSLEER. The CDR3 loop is CASSPGSRSVEQYF. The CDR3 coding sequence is TGCGCCAGCAGTCCGGGATCCCGGTCCGTCGAGCAGTACTTC.

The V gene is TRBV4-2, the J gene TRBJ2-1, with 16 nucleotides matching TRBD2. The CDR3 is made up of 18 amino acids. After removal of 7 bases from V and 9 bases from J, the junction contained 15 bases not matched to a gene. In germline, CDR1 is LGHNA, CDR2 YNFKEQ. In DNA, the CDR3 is TGTGCCAGCACCCCACCGAGTGGGACTAGCGGGAGGGAGGGTGAGCAGTTCTTC. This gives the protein CASTPPSGTSGREGEQFF.

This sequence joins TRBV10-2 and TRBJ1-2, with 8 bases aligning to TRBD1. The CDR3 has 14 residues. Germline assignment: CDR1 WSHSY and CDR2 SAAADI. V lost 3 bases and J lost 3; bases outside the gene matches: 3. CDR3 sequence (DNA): TGCGCCAGCAGTGACGCAGGGGGCGACTATGGCTACACCTTC. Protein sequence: CASSDAGGDYGYTF.

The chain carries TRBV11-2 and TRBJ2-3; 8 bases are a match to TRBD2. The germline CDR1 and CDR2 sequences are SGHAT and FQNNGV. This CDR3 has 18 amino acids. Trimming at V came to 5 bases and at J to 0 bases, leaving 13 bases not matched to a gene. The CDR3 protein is CASSQNTLSGMSTDTQYF. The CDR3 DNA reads TGTGCCAGCAGCCAAAATACCCTTAGCGGGATGAGCACAGATACGCAGTATTTT.

The CDR3 spells CSVEGSGLDGYTF. CDR3 bases: TGCAGCGTTGAAGGTTCAGGTCTCGATGGCTACACCTTC. The chain is built from TRBV29-1 and TRBJ1-2; D is undetermined. Trimming shortened V by 1 base and J by 6 bases, and 12 bases separated the two germline ends. The CDR3 totals 13 residues. The germline CDR1 and CDR2 sequences are SQVTM and ANQGSEA.

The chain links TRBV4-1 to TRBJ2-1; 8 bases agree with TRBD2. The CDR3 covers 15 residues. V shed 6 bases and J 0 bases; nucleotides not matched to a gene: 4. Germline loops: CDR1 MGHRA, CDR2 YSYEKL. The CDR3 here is CASSLAGSSYNEQFF. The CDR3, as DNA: TGCGCCAGCAGTTTAGCGGGGAGCTCCTACAATGAGCAGTTCTTC.

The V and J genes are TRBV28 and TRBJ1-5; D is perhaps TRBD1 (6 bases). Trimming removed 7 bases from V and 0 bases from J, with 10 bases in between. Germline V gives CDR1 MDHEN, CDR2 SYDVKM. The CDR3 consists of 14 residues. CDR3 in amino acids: CASKRGYSNQPQHF. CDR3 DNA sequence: TGTGCCAGCAAGAGGGGGTATAGCAATCAGCCCCAGCATTTT.

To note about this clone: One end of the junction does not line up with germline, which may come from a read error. The CDR3 DNA reads TGTGCCAGCAGCTCGCCCGGGGCTAAAGACAATGAGCGGTTCTTC. Protein: CASSSPGAKDNERFF. This rearrangement joins TRBV7-3 to TRBJ2-1; D is possibly TRBD1 or TRBD2 (5 bases each). The germline V gene encodes CDR1 SGHTA and CDR2 FQGTGA. The CDR3 has 15 amino acids.

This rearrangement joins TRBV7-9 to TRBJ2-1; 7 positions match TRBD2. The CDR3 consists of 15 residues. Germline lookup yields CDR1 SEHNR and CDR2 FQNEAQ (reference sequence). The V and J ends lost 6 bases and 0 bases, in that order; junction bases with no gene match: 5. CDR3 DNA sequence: TGTGCCAGCAGGGCAGCGGGAAGCTCCTACAATGAGCAGTTCTTC. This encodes CASRAAGSSYNEQFF. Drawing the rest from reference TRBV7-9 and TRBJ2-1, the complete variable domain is DTGVSQNPRHKITKRGQNVTFRCDPISEHNRLYWYRQTLGQGPEFLTYFQNEAQLEKSRLLSDRFSAERPKGSFSTLEIQRTEQGDSAMYLCASRAAGSSYNEQFFGPGTRLTVL.

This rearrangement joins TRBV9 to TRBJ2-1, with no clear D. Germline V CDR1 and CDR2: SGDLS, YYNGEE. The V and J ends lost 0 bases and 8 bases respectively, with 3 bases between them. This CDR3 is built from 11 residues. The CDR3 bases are TGTGCCAGCAGCGTAGACTATGAGCAGTTCTTC. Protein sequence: CASSVDYEQFF.